This T cell receptor beta chain was found in a study of blood T cell repertoires in COVID-19. Study overall: Whether acute or convalescent, the COVID-19 samples came from the United States, Italy and Spain. Sources were T cells, B-cell-depleted T cells, or PBMCs; the material itself was cDNA or gDNA.

Germline lookup yields CDR1 SNHLY and CDR2 FYNNEI. J was trimmed by 0 bases and V by 4 bases; bases with no gene match: 10. This CDR3 spans 17 amino acids. Original processing methods: Estimated nucleated cell counts came from reference gene primer amplification. Sequencing used immunoSEQ multiplex PCR; TCRdb keeps in-frame clones, though not all of them. D and trimming were read from the DNA, whereas the V and J calls and clone size are those reported in that table. The table records approximately 290,000 clones, around 81% of them present only once. This TCR was recovered from a person aged 70 to 85 with COVID-19, enrolled during active disease. The sequenced sample was peripheral blood. The chain links TRBV2 to TRBJ1-2, with 8 bases lining up with TRBD1. DNA for the CDR3: TGTGCCAGCAGTGTAGACAGGGGACTTACAACTAACTATGGCTACACCTTC. It codes for CASSVDRGLTTNYGYTF.